The entry below gives a single T cell receptor (beta chain) sequence along with its context. Antigen specificity is unknown. The CDR3 end falls 3 residues outside the read, so it is completed with the germline J gene. CVID subjects were some 15 female and 25 to 30 male, aged roughly 9 to 70. The data originate from a study of T cell clonality in common variable immunodeficiency. Per germline, CDR1 SGHRS and CDR2 YFSETQ. After removal of 2 bases from V and 3 bases from J, the junction contained 6 bases not matched to a gene. The CDR3 is made up of 15 amino acids. Broader study findings: Fewer deletions and N-nucleotide insertions were reportedly seen in common variable immunodeficiency TCR beta sequences. Compared with controls, CVID subjects had fewer shared TCRbeta clones.

CVID and control samples used equivalent genomic DNA input. Sequencing was performed with immunoSEQ multiplex PCR; in TCRdb, only in-frame clones are kept and a portion is missing. The table lists fewer than 20,000 clones, with 4.9% in the top ten. The source material was peripheral blood mononuclear cells. The source is a human donor with common variable immunodeficiency. The V call is TRBV5-1, the J call TRBJ2-3; 7 bases map to TRBD2. The covered CDR3 bases are TGCGCCAGCAGCTTCAGTCGGGGGGTTACAGATACG. Translation gives CASSFSRGVTDT. The whole CDR3 is CASSFSRGVTDTQYF.